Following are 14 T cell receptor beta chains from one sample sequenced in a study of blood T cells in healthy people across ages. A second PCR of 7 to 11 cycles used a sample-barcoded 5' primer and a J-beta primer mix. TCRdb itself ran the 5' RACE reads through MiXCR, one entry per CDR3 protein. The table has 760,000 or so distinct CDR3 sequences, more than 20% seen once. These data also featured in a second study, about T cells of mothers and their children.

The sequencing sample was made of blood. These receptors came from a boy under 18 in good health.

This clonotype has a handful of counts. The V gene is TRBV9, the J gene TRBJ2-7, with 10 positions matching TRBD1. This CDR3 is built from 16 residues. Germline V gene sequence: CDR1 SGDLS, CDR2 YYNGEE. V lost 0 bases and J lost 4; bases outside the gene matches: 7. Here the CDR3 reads CASSVDPTGGLYEQYF. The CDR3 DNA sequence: TGTGCCAGCAGCGTAGACCCGACAGGGGGCCTGTACGAGCAGTACTTC.

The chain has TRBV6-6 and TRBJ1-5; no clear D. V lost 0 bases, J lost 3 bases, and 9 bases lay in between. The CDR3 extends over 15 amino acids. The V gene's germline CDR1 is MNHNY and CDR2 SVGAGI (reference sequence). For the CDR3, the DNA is TGTGCCAGCAGTTACTCGATAGGGCCCAATCAGCCCCAGCATTTT. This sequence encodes CASSYSIGPNQPQHF.

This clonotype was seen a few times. The CDR3 protein is CASRNRAEQFF. CDR3 in DNA: TGTGCCAGCCGTAACCGGGCTGAGCAGTTCTTC. The chain employs TRBV28 and TRBJ2-5; D gene uncertain. The closer fit of TRBJ2-1 to the DNA end suggests the J call may be wrong. The CDR3 contains 11 residues. Germline CDR1 and CDR2: MDHEN and SYDVKM.

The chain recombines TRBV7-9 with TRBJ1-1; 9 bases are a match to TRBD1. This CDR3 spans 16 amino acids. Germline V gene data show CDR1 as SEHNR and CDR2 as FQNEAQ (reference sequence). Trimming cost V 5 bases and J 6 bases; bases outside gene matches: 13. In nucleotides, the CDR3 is TGTGCCAGCAGCCTACCGACAGGGGGATATAGTCCTGAAGCTTTCTTT. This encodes CASSLPTGGYSPEAFF.

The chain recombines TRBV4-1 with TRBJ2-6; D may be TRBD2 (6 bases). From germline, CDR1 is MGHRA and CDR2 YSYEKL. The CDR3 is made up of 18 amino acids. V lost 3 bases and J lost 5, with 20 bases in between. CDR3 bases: TGCGCCAGCAGCCACCCTGGGACTCCGACTGGGCGGGCCAACGTCCTGACTTTC. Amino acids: CASSHPGTPTGRANVLTF.

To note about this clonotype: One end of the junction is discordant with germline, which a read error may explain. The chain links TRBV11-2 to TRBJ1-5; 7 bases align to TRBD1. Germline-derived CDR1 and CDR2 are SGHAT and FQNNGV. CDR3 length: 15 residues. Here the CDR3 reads CAGSLEGAGNQPQHF. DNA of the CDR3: TGTGCCGGCAGCTTAGAGGGGGCAGGCAATCAGCCCCAGCATTTT.

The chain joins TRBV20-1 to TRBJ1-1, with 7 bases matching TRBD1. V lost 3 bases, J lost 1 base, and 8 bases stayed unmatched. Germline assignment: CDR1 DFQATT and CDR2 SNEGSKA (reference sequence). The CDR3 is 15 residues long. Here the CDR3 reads CSASGRGFENTEAFF. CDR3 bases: TGCAGTGCTAGTGGCAGGGGGTTTGAGAACACTGAAGCTTTCTTT.

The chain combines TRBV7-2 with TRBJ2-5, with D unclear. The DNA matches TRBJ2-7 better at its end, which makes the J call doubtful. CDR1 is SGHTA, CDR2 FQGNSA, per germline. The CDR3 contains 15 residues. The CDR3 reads CASSLALERSYEQYF. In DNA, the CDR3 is TGTGCCAGCAGCTTAGCGTTGGAGAGGTCCTACGAGCAGTACTTC.

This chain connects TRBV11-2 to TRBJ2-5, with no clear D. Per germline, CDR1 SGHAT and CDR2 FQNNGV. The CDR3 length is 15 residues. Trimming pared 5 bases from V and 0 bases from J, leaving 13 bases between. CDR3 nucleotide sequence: TGTGCCAGCAGCAAAAAAGGAGAGTACCAAGAGACCCAGTACTTC. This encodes CASSKKGEYQETQYF.

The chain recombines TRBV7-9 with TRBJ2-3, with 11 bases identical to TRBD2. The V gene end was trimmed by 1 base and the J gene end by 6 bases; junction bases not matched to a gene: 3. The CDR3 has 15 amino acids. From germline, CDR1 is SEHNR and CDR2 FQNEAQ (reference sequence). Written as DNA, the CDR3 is TGTGCCAGCAGCTTAGAACTAGCGGGAGTGGATACGCAGTATTTT. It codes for CASSLELAGVDTQYF.

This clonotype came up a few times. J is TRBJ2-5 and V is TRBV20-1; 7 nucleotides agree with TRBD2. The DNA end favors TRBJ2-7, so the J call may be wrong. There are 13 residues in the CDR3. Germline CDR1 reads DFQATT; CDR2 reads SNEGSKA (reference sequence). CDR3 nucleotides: TGCAGTGCTAGAGGGGCTAGCGGATACGAGCAGTACTTC. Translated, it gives CSARGASGYEQYF.

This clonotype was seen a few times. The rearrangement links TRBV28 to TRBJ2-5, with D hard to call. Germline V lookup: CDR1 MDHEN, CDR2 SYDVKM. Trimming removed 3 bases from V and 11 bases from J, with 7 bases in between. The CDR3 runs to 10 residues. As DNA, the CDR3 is TGTGCCAGCAGTTTTGGAGAGCAGTACTTC. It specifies CASSFGEQYF.

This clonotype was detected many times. In nucleotides, the CDR3 is TGTGCCAGCAGCTCCGGGACAGGGTCAAATGAGCAGTTCTTC. As protein: CASSSGTGSNEQFF. The genes are TRBV13 and TRBJ2-1; 9 nucleotides match TRBD1. Germline trimming cut 4 bases from V and 7 bases from J; bases unmatched to any gene: 5. The germline gives CDR1 PRHDT, CDR2 FYEKMQ (reference sequence). This CDR3 is 14 amino acids long.

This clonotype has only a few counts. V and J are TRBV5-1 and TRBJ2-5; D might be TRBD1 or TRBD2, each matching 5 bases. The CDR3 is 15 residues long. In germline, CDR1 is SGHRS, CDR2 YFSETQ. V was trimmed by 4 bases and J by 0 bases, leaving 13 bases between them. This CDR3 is CASSPPGAYQETQYF. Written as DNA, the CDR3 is TGCGCCAGCAGCCCCCCCGGGGCGTACCAAGAGACCCAGTACTTC.